This TCR beta chain was observed in a study of blood T cell repertoires in COVID-19. The trim removed 3 bases at V and 5 bases at J, leaving 6 bases unmatched. This CDR3 has 15 amino acids. Germline lookup yields CDR1 SGDLS and CDR2 YYNGEE. Sequenced by immunoSEQ multiplex PCR; TCRdb stores in-frame clones only, minus some. The sample carries 130,000 or so clones, 84% recorded once. The TCR sequence derives from a woman aged 25 to 39 who had recovered from COVID-19. The sample consisted of PBMCs or T cells enriched from blood (not recorded which). The chain links TRBV9 to TRBJ1-5; 9 bases are shared with TRBD1. CDR3 sequence (DNA): TGTGCCAGCAGCGCATCGGACAGGGGTGATCAGCCCCAGCATTTT. Amino acids: CASSASDRGDQPQHF. The full variable domain, rest sourced from reference TRBV9 and TRBJ1-5, is DSGVTQTPKHLITATGQRVTLRCSPRSGDLSVYWYQQSLDQGLQFLIQYYNGEERAKGNILERFSAQQFPDLHSELNLSSLELGDSALYFCASSASDRGDQPQHFGDGTRLSIL.